This record looks at one TCR beta chain sequence and its context. Its antigen is not yet known. Base quality data are lacking; no much larger clone is found one base away. Including the terminal cysteine and phenylalanine, the CDR3 comprises 16 residues. The only DNA kept is the CDR3, 48 bases in frame from the first base. CDR1 and CDR2 were assigned from the germline V gene as MDHEN and SYDVKM. Trimming leaves V shorter by 5 bases and J shorter by 5 bases, with the junction holding 7 bases beyond the gene matches. TCR CDR3 regions were amplified from genomic DNA by multiplex PCR using the deep immunoSEQ assay. Extracted genomic DNA from each cell subset was spread evenly across all wells of several immunoSEQ 96-well plates, with each plate serving as a replicate. Each replicate PCR for unsorted PBMC received approximately 0.3 ug genomic DNA, equal to about 30,000 T cell genomes. Ten immunoSEQ deep assay plates were used to sequence the unsorted PBMC genomic DNA. Purified libraries were measured with a Qubit 3.0 fluorometer, size-checked on a Bioanalyzer 2100, and measured again with the KAPA Library Quantification kit. A separate single-read 150-cycle Illumina NextSeq 550 flow cell was used to sequence each immunoSEQ 96-well plate. In the source study's methods: Because the immunoSEQ output held only junctional sequences and lacked quality scores, the filtering could not match the filtering applied to full-length reads. Sequences were annotated with PyIR, a Python wrapper for IgBLAST v1.9, using IMGT germline references to assign V/J genes and CDR3. Any read was removed if the V/J assignment was weak (E-value above 1e-6), the CDR3 was missing, or the read contained stop codons, out-of-frame junctions, or ambiguous translated residues. V3J clonotypes were defined as sequences sharing an identical inferred V gene, J gene, and CDR3 amino acid sequence. The percentage overlap between two repertoires was calculated by dividing the number of shared unique clonotypes by the size of the smaller repertoire. Richness of each repertoire was evaluated using RTK rarefaction, the Chao1 estimator, and Recon v2.1 estimates of unobserved clonotypes. In its TCRdb copy, this immuneACCESS table keeps in-frame sequences only and misses some clones. Where compared with another copy, unresolved V genes explain less than half of these, and the others have no known cause. The V and J calls and clone size were taken over from that table, and D and trimming were inferred from the DNA. Counted in this sample were 450,000 to 650,000 clones; roughly 72% of them appeared once. The leading ten clones occupy around 13% of the sample.

This sample stems from a study of shared clonotypes between healthy human individuals (dated by TCRdb to 2019 to 2021). Regarding the research as a whole: Three men and two women, aged 18 to 49 years, made up the cohort. Leukapheresis yielded between about 0.85 and 10 billion PBMCs per donor. To increase sequencing depth and limit assay-specific biases, TCR repertoire library preparation and sequencing were carried out by different laboratories using diverse techniques. The study deeply sequenced blood TCR repertoires of about 5 healthy adults to estimate repertoire size and the extent of clonotype sharing between individuals. Study-level results and caveats: The genetic and exposure-history diversity represented was limited by the small number of donors. Sampling was limited to blood, and TCR repertoires in tissue likely differ from TCR repertoires in blood. Pairwise subsampling led to the expectation that sequencing depth would affect the degree of clonotype sharing among donors.

Donors were healthy HIV-negative adults with no recently reported acute infections or vaccinations. Every donor was a Caucasian adult residing in Nashville, Tennessee, USA. For unsorted samples, roughly 90 million PBMCs were counted, and genomic DNA was extracted using the QIAamp DNA Blood Mini kit. After blood collection by leukapheresis, PBMCs were isolated using Ficoll-Histopaque density gradient centrifugation and then cryopreserved in the vapor phase of liquid nitrogen. The chain is made from TRBV28 and TRBJ2-4, and 12 bases in between align with TRBD2. The sequencing sample was made of PBMCs. The sequence came from a woman aged 40-49 years in good health. Some clones in this sample may be carry-over from other donors' samples. The nucleotide sequence reads TGTGCCAGCAGTCCCCTGACTAGCGGGAGAGAAAACATTCAGTACTTC. Its amino acids are CASSPLTSGRENIQYF.